One sample yielded the 29 T cell receptor beta chains listed below, sequenced in a study of T-cell reconstitution after alpha-beta-depleted transplantation in children. For TCRbeta, the library was prepared with unique molecular identifiers. TCRdb re-analysed the PCR reads in MiXCR, keeping a single row per CDR3 protein. The sample shows 90,000 to 130,000 distinct CDR3 sequences, under 13% of them seen only once. Sequences were derived from PBMCs from the stem cell graft donor, sampled from the stem cell graft. The source of these receptors is a human donor who donated a stem cell graft to a child with acute lymphoblastic leukemia.

The chain has TRBV12-3 or TRBV12-4 and TRBJ1-4; D perhaps matches TRBD1 (5 bases). Trimming took 2 bases from V and 10 from J, leaving 14 bases between them. CDR3 length equals 14 residues. The CDR3 sequence: CASSLKAGQGKLFF. CDR3 bases: TGTGCCAGCAGTTTAAAGGCAGGGCAAGGAAAACTGTTTTTT.

This clonotype was recorded many times. The rearrangement links TRBV29-1 to TRBJ2-1; D not certain. V was pared by 3 bases and J by 0 bases, with 15 bases between. This CDR3 is built from 16 residues. Germline V gives CDR1 SQVTM, CDR2 ANQGSEA. The CDR3 sequence is CSVEQQSLSSYNEQFF. CDR3 coding DNA: TGCAGCGTTGAGCAGCAGTCCCTGAGCTCCTACAATGAGCAGTTCTTC.

In this sample, this clonotype turned up many times. The V call is TRBV5-1, the J call TRBJ2-5, with TRBD1 matching 7 bases. This CDR3 has 14 residues. Trimming cost V 4 bases and J 3 bases; bases outside gene matches: 6. The germline V gene encodes CDR1 SGHRS and CDR2 YFSETQ. CDR3 sequence reads: CASSLPGGEETQYF. The CDR3, as DNA: TGCGCCAGCAGCCTGCCAGGGGGAGAAGAGACCCAGTACTTC.

At least ten counts were recorded for this clonotype. Here the CDR3 DNA reads TGTGCCAGCAGCTGGCGGACTAGCGGAAGCTCCTACAATGAGCAGTTCTTC. Translation gives CASSWRTSGSSYNEQFF. The J gene is TRBJ2-1, the V gene TRBV7-9, with 10 bases matching TRBD2. The J segment lost 0 bases and the V segment lost 4 bases, leaving 6 bases of the junction unmatched. The CDR3 totals 17 residues. The V gene's germline CDR1 is SEHNR and CDR2 FQNEAQ (reference sequence).

This clonotype came up many times. The chain is built from TRBV9 and TRBJ1-1, with D hard to call. Trimming cost V 4 bases and J 3 bases, with 16 bases left between them. CDR1 is SGDLS and CDR2 is YYNGEE in the germline V gene. The length of the CDR3 is 15 residues. The CDR3 DNA follows: TGTGCCAGCAGCCCCCACTCGGGGAGGGACACTGAAGCTTTCTTT. Its translation is CASSPHSGRDTEAFF.

This clonotype was seen repeatedly, ten times or more. This sequence joins TRBV5-1 and TRBJ2-5; D is unresolved. The length of the CDR3 is 14 residues. The V gene lost 1 base and the J gene lost 1 base, with 8 bases spanning the gap. Germline lookup yields CDR1 SGHRS and CDR2 YFSETQ. CDR3 in amino acids: CASSLRQSQETQYF. The DNA of the CDR3 is TGCGCCAGCAGCTTGCGTCAGTCCCAAGAGACCCAGTACTTC.

This clonotype was seen many times. V gene TRBV7-9 combines with J gene TRBJ2-7; TRBD2 matches 9 bases. This CDR3 spans 16 amino acids. With V trimmed by 5 bases and J by 0 bases, 8 bases remained unmatched. Per germline, CDR1 SEHNR and CDR2 FQNEAQ (reference sequence). CDR3 amino acids: CASSRGGAGGSYEQYF. For the CDR3, the DNA is TGTGCCAGCAGCCGCGGGGGAGCGGGGGGCTCCTACGAGCAGTACTTC. The whole variable domain, remainder taken from reference TRBV7-9 and TRBJ2-7, is DTGVSQNPRHKITKRGQNVTFRCDPISEHNRLYWYRQTLGQGPEFLTYFQNEAQLEKSRLLSDRFSAERPKGSFSTLEIQRTEQGDSAMYLCASSRGGAGGSYEQYFGPGTRLTVT.

This clonotype was seen many times. V usage is TRBV6-1 and J usage is TRBJ2-7; possible D gene TRBD2, 6 bases. CDR1 is MNHNS and CDR2 is SASEGT in the germline V gene. Trimming shortened V by 3 bases and J by 6 bases, and 15 bases separated the two germline ends. This CDR3 has 14 amino acids. The CDR3, as DNA: TGTGCCAGCAGTGATGGGGTTGGGGGGTTCGAGCAGTACTTC. Amino acids: CASSDGVGGFEQYF.

In regard to this clonotype: This sequence may be a read error, since a much larger clone differs from it by one base. The gene calls are TRBV7-2 and TRBJ1-1; TRBD1 matches 7 bases. The V gene's germline CDR1 is SGHTA and CDR2 FQGNSA. The CDR3 is made up of 12 amino acids. CDR3 DNA sequence: TGTGCCAGCAGCCTCGGGACAGCTGAAGCTTTATTT. It codes for CASSLGTAEALF.

The chain uses TRBV7-9 and TRBJ2-7; no clear D gene. The CDR3 has 14 residues. Germline loops: CDR1 SEHNR, CDR2 FQNEAQ (reference sequence). Trimming stripped 5 bases from V and 3 bases from J, with 14 bases between. The CDR3 DNA is TGTGCCAGCAGCCAACTTGGCGGAATCTACGAGCAGTACTTC. Its protein product is CASSQLGGIYEQYF.

This clonotype occurred many times. The chain has TRBV7-2 and TRBJ2-5; unclear D gene. With 6 bases removed from V and 6 bases from J, the gap between germline ends came to 14 bases. CDR1 is SGHTA, CDR2 FQGNSA, per germline. The CDR3 has 13 amino acids. The CDR3 region is CASRGSNSQTQYF. Here the CDR3 DNA reads TGTGCCAGCAGGGGTTCCAATAGCCAGACCCAGTACTTC.

This clonotype was picked up many times. J is TRBJ2-1 and V is TRBV27, with 7 nucleotides matching TRBD2. Germline V gene sequence: CDR1 MNHEY, CDR2 SMNVEV (reference sequence). After removal of 2 bases from V and 8 bases from J, the junction contained 15 bases not matched to a gene. The CDR3 loop spans 17 amino acids. CDR3 sequence: CASSLIPTRTSGDEQFF. The DNA for the CDR3 is TGTGCCAGCAGTTTAATCCCCACCCGAACAAGCGGGGATGAGCAGTTCTTC.

In this sample, this clonotype turned up many times. The chain employs TRBV20-1 and TRBJ2-3, with 7 bases aligning to TRBD2. With V trimmed by 0 bases and J by 2 bases, 14 bases remained unmatched. Germline V CDR1 and CDR2: DFQATT, SNEGSKA (reference sequence). CDR3 length: 18 residues. The CDR3: CSARDPRLAAGSTDTQYF. The DNA for the CDR3 is TGCAGTGCTAGAGATCCCCGGCTAGCGGCCGGGTCCACAGATACGCAGTATTTT.

This clonotype was recorded at least ten times. This chain uses TRBV10-2 with TRBJ2-1; D perhaps matches TRBD2 (6 bases). The CDR3 consists of 16 residues. V shed 7 bases and J shed 6 bases, with 22 bases lying between them. CDR1 WSHSY and CDR2 SAAADI come from the germline V gene. The CDR3 reads CASTMRKAGTSNEQFF. The CDR3 DNA is TGCGCCAGCACGATGCGGAAAGCGGGTACCTCCAATGAGCAGTTCTTC.

This clonotype was detected ten times or more. This chain links TRBV6-1 with TRBJ1-2; D is uncertain. The V and J ends lost 6 bases and 5 bases respectively, with 19 bases between them. Germline V lookup: CDR1 MNHNS, CDR2 SASEGT. This CDR3 comprises 15 residues. CDR3 coding DNA: TGTGCCAGCAGCTTTACCGGGCGGACCACTTATGGCTACACCTTC. This gives the protein CASSFTGRTTYGYTF.

This clonotype has a count of ten or more. The CDR3 coding sequence is TGTGCCACCAGCGCACCGGGACGCCCTGAAGCTTTCTTT. Its protein product is CATSAPGRPEAFF. The rearrangement uses TRBV24-1 and TRBJ1-1; D is perhaps TRBD1 (5 bases). The CDR3 loop spans 13 amino acids. V was shortened by 7 bases and J by 6 bases, with 14 bases between the two germline ends. Germline CDR1 is KGHDR and CDR2 is SFDVKD.

This clonotype was seen repeatedly, ten times or more. V is TRBV7-2 and J is TRBJ2-2; TRBD2 aligns across 9 bases. Trimming cost V 8 bases and J 2 bases; bases outside gene matches: 9. Germline CDR1 reads SGHTA; CDR2 reads FQGNSA. This CDR3 has 16 residues. The CDR3 is CASGKSGGPNTGELFF. The DNA of the CDR3 is TGTGCCAGCGGAAAGAGCGGGGGGCCCAACACCGGGGAGCTGTTTTTT.

Ten or more counts support this clonotype. Written as DNA, the CDR3 is TGTGCCAGCCGGCAGGGTAGGCCCGGCATTCAGTACTTC. Amino acids: CASRQGRPGIQYF. This chain joins TRBV6-5 and TRBJ2-4; D perhaps matches TRBD1 (5 bases). V gave up 8 bases and J gave up 9 bases, with 17 bases separating them. The CDR3 loop spans 13 amino acids. Germline CDR1 and CDR2: MNHEY and SVGAGI.

At least ten counts were recorded for this clonotype. The chain has TRBV5-1 and TRBJ1-5; tentative D call: TRBD1 (6 bases). The V gene's germline CDR1 is SGHRS and CDR2 YFSETQ. The CDR3 loop spans 15 amino acids. With 4 bases removed from V and 2 bases from J, the gap between germline ends came to 13 bases. CDR3 region: CASSEGQWGNQPQHF. DNA of the CDR3: TGCGCCAGCAGCGAGGGACAATGGGGCAATCAGCCCCAGCATTTT. Using reference TRBV5-1 and TRBJ1-5 for the parts outside the CDR3, the full variable domain is KAGVTQTPRYLIKTRGQQVTLSCSPISGHRSVSWYQQTPGQGLQFLFEYFSETQRNKGNFPGRFSGRQFSNSRSEMNVSTLELGDSALYLCASSEGQWGNQPQHFGDGTRLSIL.

This clonotype was seen many times. This sequence joins TRBV7-9 and TRBJ1-1, with D unresolved. V was clipped by 7 bases and J by 2 bases, with 5 bases between them. The CDR3 totals 11 residues. Germline V gene data show CDR1 as SEHNR and CDR2 as FQNEAQ (reference sequence). CDR3 bases: TGTGCCAGCATCGTTAACACTGAAGCTTTCTTT. This encodes CASIVNTEAFF.

This clonotype was observed many times. V gene TRBV30 combines with J gene TRBJ1-1; D is unresolved. Germline CDR1 and CDR2: GTSNPN and SVGIG (reference sequence). This CDR3 has 10 residues. With 3 bases removed from V and 8 bases from J, the gap between germline ends came to 7 bases. This CDR3 is CAWRTREAFF. The CDR3 DNA is TGTGCCTGGAGGACACGGGAAGCTTTCTTT.

The chain couples TRBV7-3 to TRBJ2-7; D is unclear. V was pared by 1 base and J by 4 bases, with 5 bases between. This CDR3 region has 12 residues. Germline V gene data show CDR1 as SGHTA and CDR2 as FQGTGA. The CDR3 sequence: CASSLNGYEQYF. In DNA, the CDR3 is TGTGCCAGCAGCTTAAATGGTTACGAGCAGTACTTC.

V usage is TRBV20-1 and J usage is TRBJ1-2; D not certain. V lost 1 base and J lost 7, with 13 bases in between. This CDR3 is 13 amino acids long. The germline V gene encodes CDR1 DFQATT and CDR2 SNEGSKA (reference sequence). The CDR3 DNA sequence: TGCAGTGCTAGAGTAGGGAGGGATCGTGGCTACACCTTC. It encodes CSARVGRDRGYTF.

There are many counts of this clonotype. CDR3 in amino acids: CASSETDSQGETQYF. For the CDR3, the DNA is TGCGCCAGCAGCGAAACGGACTCGCAAGGGGAGACCCAGTACTTC. J is TRBJ2-5 and V is TRBV4-3; TRBD2 is a possible D gene (5 bases). This CDR3 has 15 residues. Germline values: CDR1 LGHNA, CDR2 YSLEER. V was shortened by 5 bases and J by 5 bases, with 18 bases between the two germline ends.

This clonotype has at least ten counts. The V call is TRBV3-1, the J call TRBJ2-7; TRBD1 is a possible D gene (6 bases). V lost 4 bases and J lost 0, with 10 bases in between. The CDR3 totals 14 residues. Germline values: CDR1 LGHDT, CDR2 YNNKEL (reference sequence). CDR3 sequence: CASSRGQSSYEQYF. CDR3 bases: TGTGCCAGCAGCCGTGGACAGTCCTCCTACGAGCAGTACTTC.

This clonotype was counted ten times or more. The chain couples TRBV12-3 or TRBV12-4 to TRBJ2-2, with D possibly matching TRBD2 (5 bases). The CDR3 is 11 residues long. V gave up 8 bases and J gave up 6 bases, with 7 bases separating them. This CDR3 reads CASARAGELFF. The CDR3 DNA reads TGTGCCAGCGCGAGGGCCGGGGAGCTGTTTTTT.

The sample holds many counts of this clonotype. V and J are TRBV7-2 and TRBJ2-5, with 9 bases aligning to TRBD2. J lost 1 base, V lost 7 bases, and 7 bases had no gene match. Looked up from germline, CDR1 is SGHTA and CDR2 is FQGNSA. The CDR3 extends over 15 amino acids. The CDR3 nucleotides read TGTGCCAGCACGTTCGCGGGAGGGCCCCAAGAGACCCAGTACTTC. This gives the protein CASTFAGGPQETQYF. Combining the CDR3 with reference TRBV7-2 and TRBJ2-5 gives the whole variable domain GAGVSQSPSNKVTEKGKDVELRCDPISGHTALYWYRQSLGQGLEFLIYFQGNSAPDKSGLPSDRFSAERTGGSVSTLTIQRTQQEDSAVYLCASTFAGGPQETQYFGPGTRLLVL.

This clonotype was observed many times. One end of the junction does not line up with germline, which may come from a read error. J is TRBJ1-2 and V is TRBV29-1; D call uncertain. The CDR3 is made up of 12 amino acids. The V gene's germline CDR1 is SQVTM and CDR2 ANQGSEA. The CDR3 loop is CSLEMPNYGYTF. CDR3 bases: TGCAGCCTTGAGATGCCGAACTATGGCTACACCTTC.

At least ten counts were recorded for this clonotype. V is TRBV12-3 or TRBV12-4 and J is TRBJ2-1; TRBD2 agrees at 12 bases. The CDR3 covers 19 residues. Germline trimming cut 0 bases from V and 6 bases from J; bases unmatched to any gene: 12. This CDR3 is CASSLALAGGPGTSNEQFF. CDR3 bases: TGTGCCAGCAGTTTAGCGCTAGCGGGAGGGCCGGGGACCTCCAATGAGCAGTTCTTC.